The 23 T cell receptor beta chains below were found in one sample sequenced in a study of CD8 T cells in ankylosing spondylitis. TCRdb analysed the 5' RACE reads with MiXCR anew, one entry per CDR3 protein. The sample holds 190,000 or so distinct CDR3 sequences, about 13% seen once. Sequencing was performed on blood, either unsorted or a sorted T cell fraction (not recorded which). The receptors derive from a male donor with ankylosing spondylitis or in good health (not recorded which).

Only a few counts were recorded for this clonotype. The V gene is TRBV29-1, the J gene TRBJ2-7; weak D call: TRBD1 (5 bases). The CDR3 has 13 amino acids. V lost 5 bases and J 4 bases, leaving 15 bases between the germline ends. Germline CDR1 SQVTM, CDR2 ANQGSEA. The CDR3 nucleotides read TGCAGCGTTAATGACGAGAAGGGGTACGAGCAGTACTTC. Translation: CSVNDEKGYEQYF.

DNA of the CDR3: TGTGCCAGCAGCAACACTTGGACGGGTCAAGAGACCCAGTACTTC. Its protein product is CASSNTWTGQETQYF. The rearrangement links TRBV6-1 to TRBJ2-5; D gene unclear. There are 15 residues in the CDR3. V shed 6 bases and J shed 2 bases, with 16 bases lying between them. Germline CDR1 is MNHNS and CDR2 is SASEGT.

This clonotype was seen many times. The chain is built from TRBV3-1 and TRBJ1-6; 8 bases agree with TRBD1. Germline V gene sequence: CDR1 LGHDT, CDR2 YNNKEL (reference sequence). With V trimmed by 3 bases and J by 7 bases, 8 bases remained unmatched. The length of the CDR3 is 16 residues. CDR3 nucleotides: TGTGCCAGCAGCCATGGACAGGGCATCGACAATTCACCCCTCCACTTT. Its translation is CASSHGQGIDNSPLHF.

This clonotype was seen only a few times. J is TRBJ2-1 and V is TRBV29-1, with D maybe TRBD2 (7 bases). This CDR3 has 16 amino acids. V lost 4 bases to trimming and J lost 6 bases, with 22 bases between them. Looked up from germline, CDR1 is SQVTM and CDR2 is ANQGSEA. The CDR3 nucleotides read TGCAGCGTTGTGGGGATTTGGGGGGGCGACCTCAATGAGCAGTTCTTC. It encodes CSVVGIWGGDLNEQFF.

This clonotype is termed medium-sized (0.01 to 0.1%). The chain recombines TRBV10-3 with TRBJ2-3; possibly TRBD2 for D (6 bases). The CDR3 contains 17 residues. Per the germline V gene, CDR1 is ENHRY and CDR2 is SYGVKD. Trimming took off 0 bases at V and 1 base at J, with 14 bases between the two ends. This chain's CDR3 is CAISESLNRRGTDTQYF. In DNA, the CDR3 is TGTGCCATCAGTGAGTCGTTAAACAGGAGGGGCACAGATACGCAGTATTTT.

The sample holds a few counts of this clonotype. The chain combines TRBV18 with TRBJ2-1; D unresolved. The ends were cut back, 8 bases at V and 8 bases at J, with 13 bases in the middle. The CDR3 contains 12 residues. CDR1 is KGHSH and CDR2 is LQKENI in the germline V gene. Written as DNA, the CDR3 is TGTGCCAGCCGCTCCAGGTGGGATGAGCAGTTCTTC. Its protein product is CASRSRWDEQFF.

This clonotype was detected ten times or more. V usage is TRBV12-3 or TRBV12-4 and J usage is TRBJ2-7; D call uncertain. The V and J ends lost 5 bases and 4 bases respectively, with 12 bases between them. The CDR3 contains 13 residues. CDR3 nucleotides: TGTGCCAGCAGTGATCTTCGAGTTTACGAGCAGTACTTC. This encodes CASSDLRVYEQYF.

This clonotype was counted between two and nine times. The chain couples TRBV15 to TRBJ2-5; D may be TRBD1 or TRBD2 (5 bases each). The V gene's germline CDR1 is LNHNV and CDR2 YYDKDF (reference sequence). The V and J ends lost 5 bases and 4 bases respectively, with 17 bases between them. The CDR3 extends over 15 amino acids. The CDR3 DNA follows: TGTGCCACCAGCCCCTCGGGGCGAGTGGGAGAGACCCAGTACTTC. This encodes CATSPSGRVGETQYF. Full variable domain (outside the CDR3, taken from reference TRBV15 and TRBJ2-5): DAMVIQNPRYQVTQFGKPVTLSCSQTLNHNVMYWYQQKSSQAPKLLFHYYDKDFNNEADTPDNFQSRRPNTSFCFLDIRSPGLGDTAMYLCATSPSGRVGETQYFGPGTRLLVL.

Only one count was recorded for this clonotype. The chain links TRBV11-2 to TRBJ2-7, with D possibly being TRBD2 (6 bases). CDR3 length equals 14 residues. Germline V gene sequence: CDR1 SGHAT, CDR2 FQNNGV. The germline V and J ends were trimmed by 7 bases and 0 bases, with 13 bases remaining between them. For the CDR3, the DNA is TGTGCCAGCATCCCCGGAGGGCACTCCTACGAGCAGTACTTC. Its protein product is CASIPGGHSYEQYF.

In this sample, this clonotype turned up a few times. The gene calls are TRBV29-1 and TRBJ2-5; 13 bases are shared with TRBD2. Germline V lookup: CDR1 SQVTM, CDR2 ANQGSEA. J was trimmed by 5 bases and V by 6 bases; bases with no gene match: 6. The CDR3 covers 14 residues. The CDR3 protein is CSVWTSGSGETQYF. CDR3 DNA: TGCAGCGTCTGGACTAGCGGGAGTGGTGAGACCCAGTACTTC.

This sequence joins TRBV3-1 and TRBJ1-1; D gene ambiguous. CDR3 length: 14 amino acids. Germline CDR1 reads LGHDT; CDR2 reads YNNKEL (reference sequence). V lost 1 base and J lost 4, with 10 bases in between. CDR3 coding DNA: TGTGCCAGCAGCCAAGGGGCGGATTCCACTGAAGCTTTCTTT. This sequence encodes CASSQGADSTEAFF.

This clonotype has a handful of counts. The rearrangement links TRBV11-2 to TRBJ1-6, with 10 bases fitting TRBD1. The length of the CDR3 is 16 residues. V lost 5 bases and J lost 9; bases outside the gene matches: 10. CDR1 is SGHAT and CDR2 is FQNNGV in the germline V gene. CDR3 bases: TGTGCCAGCAGCCCCAACCGGGACAGGGGTTCTTCACCCCTCCACTTT. This sequence encodes CASSPNRDRGSSPLHF. Full variable domain (missing parts from reference TRBV11-2 and TRBJ1-6): EAGVAQSPRYKIIEKRQSVAFWCNPISGHATLYWYQQILGQGPKLLIQFQNNGVVDDSQLPKDRFSAERLKGVDSTLKIQPAKLEDSAVYLCASSPNRDRGSSPLHFGNGTRLTVT.

The chain combines TRBV25-1 with TRBJ2-7; D ambiguous. The ends were cut back, 6 bases at V and 5 bases at J, with 11 bases in the middle. Germline V gene data show CDR1 as MGHDK and CDR2 as SYGVNS. This CDR3 has 12 residues. CDR3 in amino acids: CASSLKTNEQYF. As DNA, the CDR3 is TGTGCCAGCAGCCTAAAGACGAACGAGCAGTACTTC.

This clonotype showed up just a few times. The chain carries TRBV12-3 or TRBV12-4 and TRBJ1-1; D call uncertain. The CDR3 is 13 amino acids. The germline V and J ends were trimmed by 3 bases and 5 bases, with 10 bases remaining between them. DNA of the CDR3: TGTGCCAGCAGTTTCCGGAGAGAAACTGAAGCTTTCTTT. It yields the protein CASSFRRETEAFF.

The CDR3 DNA reads as TGTGCCAGCAGCCTACTCCGGGACAAGGGAAGTACAACGGCCTCCTACAATGAGCAGTTCTTC. Protein: CASSLLRDKGSTTASYNEQFF. The rearrangement uses TRBV3-1 and TRBJ2-1; tentatively, D is TRBD1 (6 bases). The CDR3 runs 21 residues. Germline loops: CDR1 LGHDT, CDR2 YNNKEL (reference sequence). V was clipped by 4 bases and J by 0 bases, with 28 bases between them.

This clonotype came up many times. The chain combines TRBV29-1 with TRBJ2-7; 14 bases are shared with TRBD2. With 6 bases clipped from V and 4 bases from J, the junction kept 2 bases outside the gene matches. Germline loops: CDR1 SQVTM, CDR2 ANQGSEA. CDR3 length: 13 residues. CDR3 sequence reads: CSVGLAGDYEQYF. The CDR3 nucleotides read TGCAGCGTGGGACTAGCGGGAGATTACGAGCAGTACTTC.

This clonotype occurred many times. The V call is TRBV6-6, the J call TRBJ2-1; 12 positions agree with TRBD2. The trim removed 11 bases at V and 6 bases at J, leaving 2 bases unmatched. The V gene's germline CDR1 is MNHNY and CDR2 SVGAGI (reference sequence). The CDR3 is 12 residues long. CDR3 residues: CALGLAGNEQFF. The DNA of the CDR3 is TGTGCCTTGGGACTAGCGGGCAATGAGCAGTTCTTC.

This clonotype came up many times. The chain is built from TRBV12-3 or TRBV12-4 and TRBJ1-2, with no clear D. This CDR3 has 13 amino acids. The V and J ends lost 7 bases and 4 bases respectively, with 13 bases between them. Written as DNA, the CDR3 is TGTGCCAGCACCCCGCTCGGGCCCTATGGCTACACCTTC. Residues: CASTPLGPYGYTF.

The chain has TRBV16 and TRBJ2-1, with 7 bases lining up with TRBD2. V was pared by 1 base and J by 5 bases, with 8 bases of the junction left unmatched. The CDR3 is made up of 16 amino acids. CDR1 and CDR2 from the germline V gene are KGHSY and FQNENV. The CDR3 loop is CASSQWRASGDNEQFF. The CDR3 coding sequence is TGTGCCAGCAGCCAATGGAGGGCTAGCGGTGACAATGAGCAGTTCTTC.

This clonotype was recorded many times. The chain couples TRBV6-1 to TRBJ2-2; D uncertain. The CDR3 is 14 residues long. Trimming shortened V by 8 bases and J by 3 bases, and 13 bases separated the two germline ends. Germline V gene lookup returns CDR1 MNHNS and CDR2 SASEGT. Here the CDR3 reads CASDPSGDTGELFF. CDR3 bases: TGTGCCAGCGACCCCTCCGGAGACACCGGGGAGCTGTTTTTT.

The rearrangement uses TRBV20-1 and TRBJ2-1; D remains ambiguous. Germline V gene data show CDR1 as DFQATT and CDR2 as SNEGSKA (reference sequence). The CDR3 runs to 17 residues. V dropped 2 bases and J dropped 3 bases, with 20 bases sitting between them. The CDR3 reads CSARYLTTSSGYNEQFF. CDR3 DNA sequence: TGCAGTGCTAGATATCTCACGACGAGTTCTGGCTACAATGAGCAGTTCTTC.

This clonotype was seen only a few times. The V call is TRBV7-9, the J call TRBJ2-1; possible D gene TRBD2, 6 bases. The CDR3 has 13 amino acids. The germline V gene has CDR1 SEHNR and CDR2 FQNEAQ (reference sequence). Trimming stripped 6 bases from V and 3 bases from J, with 9 bases between. The chain's CDR3 is CASSYSGYNEQFF. For the CDR3, the DNA is TGTGCCAGCAGTTATAGCGGCTACAATGAGCAGTTCTTC.

This clonotype was observed a few times. This chain connects TRBV20-1 to TRBJ2-7; D may match TRBD1 or TRBD2 (6 bases each). Germline values: CDR1 DFQATT, CDR2 SNEGSKA (reference sequence). The ends were cut back, 6 bases at V and 6 bases at J, with 18 bases in the middle. This CDR3 spans 13 amino acids. The CDR3 DNA sequence: TGCAGTGCGCCGCGCGGGGACAAGCCCGAGCAGTACTTC. The encoded protein is CSAPRGDKPEQYF.